This T cell receptor (beta chain) was captured in a study of blood T cell repertoires in COVID-19. About the study: The United States, Italy and Spain supplied acute and convalescent COVID-19 samples. In each case, the material was cDNA or gDNA derived from T cells, B-cell-depleted T cells, or PBMCs.

The germline CDR1 and CDR2 sequences are WNHNN and SYGVQD (reference sequence). The CDR3 runs to 16 residues. Trimming pared 3 bases from V and 6 bases from J, leaving 21 bases between. This clone was recorded once. Study processing details: Estimation of nucleated cell counts relied on the amplification of reference gene primers. Some clones are missing from TCRdb's copy, which holds only in-frame ones; the method was immunoSEQ multiplex PCR. V and J calls and clone size are those listed in that table; D and trimming were worked out from the DNA. The table lists 210,000 or so clones, roughly nine tenths of them singletons.

This sequence joins TRBV10-1 and TRBJ2-7, with D perhaps matching TRBD1 (8 bases). Input material: peripheral blood. The sequence was obtained from a man aged 40-50 years with acute or convalescent COVID-19. In nucleotides, the CDR3 is TGCGCCAGCAGTGAACTCCCAGCGGGACAGGACGGCGAGCAGTACTTC. The encoded protein is CASSELPAGQDGEQYF.